The 10 T cell receptor beta chains listed next were all sequenced from one sample in a study of T cells after yellow fever vaccination. TCRdb re-called the 5' RACE reads with MiXCR, one entry per CDR3 protein. The profile shows a few hundred thousand distinct CDR3 sequences, 3.5% to 4.5% of them singletons. Specimen: PBMCs, collected 5 days after the yellow fever booster vaccination. The receptors originated from a man between 18 and 35 years old who received the YFV17D yellow fever vaccine.

The CDR3 region has the DNA TGTGCCAGTAGTAGGGGGACAGCGTATAATGAGCAGTTCTTC. It encodes CASSRGTAYNEQFF. The V gene is TRBV19, the J gene TRBJ2-1, with 7 bases identical to TRBD1. V trimming: 4 bases; J trimming: 7 bases; junction bases outside the gene matches: 7. CDR1 and CDR2 from the germline V gene are LNHDA and SQIVND (reference sequence). The CDR3 is made up of 14 amino acids.

This clonotype has a handful of counts. The chain links TRBV7-8 to TRBJ2-4; TRBD1 aligns across 7 bases. Germline CDR1 is SGHVS and CDR2 is FQNEAQ. V was clipped by 5 bases and J by 1 base; unmatched bases: 5. The CDR3 extends over 15 amino acids. In DNA form, the CDR3 reads TGTGCCAGCAGCGTAGACAGGGTGGCCAAAAACATTCAGTACTTC. Its translation is CASSVDRVAKNIQYF.

This clonotype was counted ten times or more. J is TRBJ1-3 and V is TRBV4-3; unclear D gene. The V end was cut by 4 bases, the J end by 5 bases, with 15 bases between. CDR3 length equals 15 residues. Germline CDR1 is LGHNA and CDR2 is YSLEER. The CDR3 sequence is CASSPDGNGRNTIYF. CDR3 coding DNA: TGCGCCAGCAGCCCCGACGGGAATGGTAGAAACACCATATATTTT.

This clonotype was counted only a few times. V is TRBV12-3 or TRBV12-4 and J is TRBJ2-2; tentatively, D is TRBD1 (6 bases). The CDR3 loop spans 15 amino acids. V shed 6 bases and J shed 1 base, with 12 bases lying between them. DNA for the CDR3: TGTGCCAGCAGCCAGGGGTCCCTGAACACCGGGGAGCTGTTTTTT. This sequence encodes CASSQGSLNTGELFF.

This clonotype was detected many times. The V call is TRBV20-1, the J call TRBJ2-7, with D perhaps assigned TRBD1 or TRBD2 (5 bases each). CDR1 is DFQATT and CDR2 is SNEGSKA in the germline V gene (reference sequence). V lost 5 bases to trimming and J lost 4 bases, with 21 bases between them. CDR3 length equals 15 residues. The CDR3 region has the DNA TGCAGTGCTGGGCTTTCTCTTAGGGGACGATACGAGCAGTACGTC. Residues: CSAGLSLRGRYEQYV.

This clonotype has only a few counts. The genes are TRBV7-2 and TRBJ1-2; 8 nucleotides match TRBD1. V dropped 3 bases and J dropped 5; count of bases not matched to a gene: 11. The germline gives CDR1 SGHTA, CDR2 FQGNSA. This CDR3 has 16 amino acids. The CDR3 bases are TGTGCCAGCAGCTTCCCGGGACAGGCGTATTTATATGGCTACACCTTC. As protein: CASSFPGQAYLYGYTF.

The J gene is TRBJ2-7, the V gene TRBV7-2, with 7 positions matching TRBD1. CDR3 length: 15 amino acids. The V segment lost 0 bases and the J segment 0 bases; nucleotides outside the gene matches: 2. Germline CDR1 is SGHTA and CDR2 is FQGNSA. The CDR3 loop is CASSLAQGVSYEQYV. For the CDR3, the DNA is TGTGCCAGCAGCTTAGCGCAGGGGGTCTCCTACGAGCAGTACGTC.

This clonotype turned up a few times. The chain employs TRBV16 and TRBJ1-2, with 7 bases identical to TRBD1. The CDR3 extends over 13 amino acids. With V trimmed by 3 bases and J by 4 bases, 2 bases remained unmatched. Germline values: CDR1 KGHSY, CDR2 FQNENV. Written as DNA, the CDR3 is TGTGCCAGCAGCCATGGGACAGTCTATGGCTACACCTTC. Translated: CASSHGTVYGYTF.

A few counts support this clonotype. The chain recombines TRBV7-2 with TRBJ1-5, with D unresolved. Deletions cut 4 bases from V and 0 bases from J, with 19 bases between. Germline V lookup: CDR1 SGHTA, CDR2 FQGNSA. The CDR3 is 18 residues long. CDR3 in DNA: TGTGCCAGCAGCTCCAGAGGTATGATGGGTTATAGCAATCAGCCCCAGCATTTT. This gives the protein CASSSRGMMGYSNQPQHF.

As DNA, the CDR3 is TGTGCCAGCAGTGAATGGGACAGCTCCTACGAGCAGTACTTC. Amino acids: CASSEWDSSYEQYF. This chain joins TRBV25-1 and TRBJ2-7; 7 positions match TRBD1. Germline V lookup: CDR1 MGHDK, CDR2 SYGVNS. J was trimmed by 0 bases and V by 1 base; bases with no gene match: 0. The CDR3 is made up of 14 amino acids.